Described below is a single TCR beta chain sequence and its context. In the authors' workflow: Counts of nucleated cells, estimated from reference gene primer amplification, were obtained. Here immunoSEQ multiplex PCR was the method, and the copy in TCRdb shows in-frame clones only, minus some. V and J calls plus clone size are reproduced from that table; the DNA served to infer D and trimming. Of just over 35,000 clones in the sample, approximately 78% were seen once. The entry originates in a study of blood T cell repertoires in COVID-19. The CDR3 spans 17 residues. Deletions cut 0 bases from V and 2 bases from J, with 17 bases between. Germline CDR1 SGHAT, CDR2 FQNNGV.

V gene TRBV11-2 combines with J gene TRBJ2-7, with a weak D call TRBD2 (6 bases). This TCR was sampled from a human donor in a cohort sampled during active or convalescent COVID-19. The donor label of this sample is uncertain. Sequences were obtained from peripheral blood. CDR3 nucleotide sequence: TGTGCCAGCAGCTTAGATAGTTGGCGGGACTCTCCCTACGAGCAGTACTTC. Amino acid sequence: CASSLDSWRDSPYEQYF.